The 18 T cell receptor beta chains below were found in one sample sequenced in a study of T cell changes during pregnancy in multiple sclerosis. Measured with immunoSEQ multiplex PCR; TCRdb has only the in-frame clones, and not every one. The table shows approximately 100,000 clones, with 80% to 95% occurring only once. This specimen was peripheral blood, taken in the second trimester of pregnancy. All receptors derive from a female donor with multiple sclerosis, enrolled in a pregnancy study.

CDR3 sequence reads: CASSRVSGRNNEQFF. The CDR3 DNA sequence: TGTGCCAGTAGTAGAGTAAGCGGGAGGAACAATGAGCAGTTCTTC. This chain uses TRBV19 with TRBJ2-1, with 9 bases identical to TRBD2. The CDR3 consists of 15 residues. Germline values: CDR1 LNHDA, CDR2 SQIVND (reference sequence). The junction had 6 bases not matched to a gene; V was cut back by 4 bases and J by 5 bases.

The gene calls are TRBV5-1 and TRBJ2-7, with TRBD1 matching 12 bases. V shed 0 bases, J shed 3 bases, and the junction held 13 bases outside the gene matches. The CDR3 totals 19 residues. Germline CDR1 and CDR2: SGHRS and YFSETQ. The CDR3 DNA reads as TGCGCCAGCAGCTTGGCCGTGGGGACAGGGGGCGTAGTGTTCTACGAGCAGTACTTC. Its protein is CASSLAVGTGGVVFYEQYF. The full variable domain, completed using reference TRBV5-1 and TRBJ2-7, is KAGVTQTPRYLIKTRGQQVTLSCSPISGHRSVSWYQQTPGQGLQFLFEYFSETQRNKGNFPGRFSGRQFSNSRSEMNVSTLELGDSALYLCASSLAVGTGGVVFYEQYFGPGTRLTVT.

The chain links TRBV7-8 to TRBJ1-1, with 9 nucleotides matching TRBD1. The trim removed 0 bases at V and 0 bases at J, leaving 8 bases unmatched. In germline, CDR1 is SGHVS, CDR2 FQNEAQ. There are 18 residues in the CDR3. The CDR3 DNA follows: TGTGCCAGCAGCTTAGCGCGGACAGGGGAATTGGTGAACACTGAAGCTTTCTTT. It yields the protein CASSLARTGELVNTEAFF. The full variable domain, in which reference TRBV7-8 and TRBJ1-1 provide the parts outside the CDR3, is GAGVSQSPRYKVAKRGQDVALRCDPISGHVSLFWYQQALGQGPEFLTYFQNEAQLDKSGLPSDRFFAERPEGSVSTLKIQRTQQEDSAVYLCASSLARTGELVNTEAFFGQGTRLTVV.

The chain uses TRBV25-1 and TRBJ2-7; possible D gene TRBD1, 6 bases. Germline V gives CDR1 MGHDK, CDR2 SYGVNS. The CDR3 runs 13 residues. V was trimmed by 3 bases and J by 5 bases, leaving 11 bases between them. CDR3 residues: CASSEAGVNEQYF. The CDR3 DNA follows: TGTGCCAGCAGTGAGGCAGGGGTCAACGAGCAGTACTTC.

V gene TRBV19 combines with J gene TRBJ1-1; 8 positions agree with TRBD1. V was clipped by 9 bases and J by 5 bases; unmatched bases: 5. Germline CDR1 reads LNHDA; CDR2 reads SQIVND (reference sequence). The CDR3 consists of 12 residues. CDR3 sequence: CASTTGVTEAFF. CDR3 in DNA: TGTGCCAGCACGACAGGGGTAACTGAAGCTTTCTTT.

Here the CDR3 DNA reads TGTGCCAGCAGCGTAGCACCTGGCGGGAGATCCTACGAGCAGTACTTC. It specifies CASSVAPGGRSYEQYF. V usage is TRBV9 and J usage is TRBJ2-7, with 7 bases matching TRBD2. The germline CDR1 and CDR2 sequences are SGDLS and YYNGEE. V was pared by 0 bases and J by 1 base, with 7 bases of the junction left unmatched. CDR3 size: 16 residues.

The sample holds one count of this clone. The chain's CDR3 is CASSLLQGNNEKLFF. The DNA for the CDR3 is TGTGCCAGCAGTTTACTACAGGGGAATAATGAAAAACTGTTTTTT. The chain uses TRBV28 and TRBJ1-4; 7 nucleotides match TRBD1. With V trimmed by 2 bases and J by 4 bases, 4 bases remained unmatched. In germline, CDR1 is MDHEN, CDR2 SYDVKM. The CDR3 consists of 15 residues.

This rearrangement joins TRBV2 to TRBJ1-1; maybe TRBD1 (5 bases). Trimming left V 6 bases short and J 3 bases short, with 8 bases between. This CDR3 comprises 12 residues. Germline lookup yields CDR1 SNHLY and CDR2 FYNNEI. This chain's CDR3 is CASRQTDTEAFF. The CDR3 coding sequence is TGTGCCAGCAGGCAGACAGACACTGAAGCTTTCTTT. Full variable domain (rest looked up from reference TRBV2 and TRBJ1-1): EPEVTQTPSHQVTQMGQEVILRCVPISNHLYFYWYRQILGQKVEFLVSFYNNEISEKSEIFDDQFSVERPDGSNFTLKIRSTKLEDSAMYFCASRQTDTEAFFGQGTRLTVV.

The rearrangement uses TRBV7-2 and TRBJ2-2; D gene ambiguous. Germline CDR1 and CDR2: SGHTA and FQGNSA. The CDR3 is 14 residues long. Trimming shortened V by 2 bases and J by 1 base, and 5 bases separated the two germline ends. CDR3 sequence reads: CASSLSLNTGELFF. Written as DNA, the CDR3 is TGTGCCAGCAGCTTATCCCTGAACACCGGGGAGCTGTTTTTT.

The CDR3 sequence is CASSPTITGTANGELFF. CDR3 sequence (DNA): TGTGCCAGCTCACCAACGATTACCGGGACAGCGAACGGGGAGCTGTTTTTT. This rearrangement joins TRBV18 to TRBJ2-2; the match to TRBD1 covers 7 bases. This CDR3 spans 17 amino acids. With V trimmed by 2 bases and J by 7 bases, 13 bases remained unmatched. Germline values: CDR1 KGHSH, CDR2 LQKENI.

The J gene is TRBJ2-7, the V gene TRBV9; 10 bases map to TRBD2. This CDR3 is 15 amino acids long. The V segment lost 3 bases and the J segment 3 bases; nucleotides outside the gene matches: 6. Germline assignment: CDR1 SGDLS and CDR2 YYNGEE. The CDR3 sequence: CASSAGLAADYEQYF. CDR3 nucleotide sequence: TGTGCCAGCAGCGCCGGACTAGCGGCGGACTACGAGCAGTACTTC.

The chain employs TRBV27 and TRBJ2-3; the match to TRBD2 covers 8 bases. After removal of 5 bases from V and 1 base from J, the junction contained 11 bases not matched to a gene. The germline V gene has CDR1 MNHEY and CDR2 SMNVEV (reference sequence). The CDR3 runs 17 residues. Here the CDR3 reads CASSLRTAGGRTDTQYF. CDR3 sequence (DNA): TGTGCCAGCAGTCTACGAACGGCGGGAGGACGCACAGATACGCAGTATTTT.

This chain connects TRBV5-1 to TRBJ2-2; 9 bases fit TRBD1. This CDR3 has 16 amino acids. The V gene's germline CDR1 is SGHRS and CDR2 YFSETQ. V lost 4 bases to trimming and J lost 0 bases; unmatched junction nucleotides: 4. CDR3: CASSAQGAPNTGELFF. CDR3 bases: TGCGCCAGCAGCGCACAGGGGGCGCCGAACACCGGGGAGCTGTTTTTT.

The V and J genes are TRBV25-1 and TRBJ2-1; 9 bases map to TRBD1. This CDR3 contains 14 residues. Germline V gene lookup returns CDR1 MGHDK and CDR2 SYGVNS. Unmatched junction bases numbered 8, after V lost 4 bases and J lost 10 bases. The CDR3 loop reads CASSAPGQGREQFF. Here the CDR3 DNA reads TGTGCCAGCAGTGCACCGGGACAGGGACGGGAGCAGTTCTTC.

The genes are TRBV7-2 and TRBJ2-7, with 8 bases aligning to TRBD2. CDR3 length equals 15 residues. Unmatched junction bases numbered 5, after V lost 0 bases and J lost 4 bases. CDR1 SGHTA and CDR2 FQGNSA come from the germline V gene. CDR3 nucleotides: TGTGCCAGCAGCTTAGCTATTAGCGGGATATACGAGCAGTACTTC. The encoded protein is CASSLAISGIYEQYF.

About this clone itself: Distinct nucleotide sequences in the sample also encode this CDR3. This chain joins TRBV4-1 and TRBJ2-1, with 11 bases identical to TRBD2. The J segment lost 5 bases and the V segment lost 0 bases, leaving 3 bases of the junction unmatched. CDR3 length: 16 amino acids. Germline lookup yields CDR1 MGHRA and CDR2 YSYEKL. CDR3 protein: CASSQETSGTNNEQFF. The CDR3 nucleotides are TGCGCCAGCAGCCAAGAGACTAGCGGGACGAACAATGAGCAGTTCTTC.

This chain uses TRBV19 with TRBJ1-4; tentative D call: TRBD1 (5 bases). In germline, CDR1 is LNHDA, CDR2 SQIVND (reference sequence). The CDR3 is 15 amino acids. V was cut by 5 bases and J by 10 bases, with 20 bases left in between. The CDR3 loop reads CASSPPGRVAGKLFF. CDR3 coding DNA: TGTGCCAGTAGTCCTCCCGGCAGGGTCGCCGGAAAACTGTTTTTT.

In this sample, this clone turned up once. The rearrangement joins TRBV2 to TRBJ1-2; TRBD1 is a possible D gene (5 bases). CDR3 length: 13 amino acids. V lost 0 bases and J lost 5, with 7 bases in between. Germline V gene data show CDR1 as SNHLY and CDR2 as FYNNEI. In DNA, the CDR3 is TGTGCCAGCAGTGAAGCCAAGGGGTATGGCTACACCTTC. Amino acid sequence: CASSEAKGYGYTF.